This TCR beta chain was identified in a study of T cells expressing NK-cell markers. As for the study in general: According to the study, TCR beta repertoires originated from sorted CD3+CD56+NKG2C+, CD3+CD56+NKG2C- and CD3+CD56-NKG2C+ T cells. With respect to HCMV, most of the eight sequenced donors were seropositive, and one was seronegative.

This CDR3 is 13 amino acids long. The germline CDR1 and CDR2 sequences are MNHEY and SMNVEV (reference sequence). For TCR beta, cDNA was produced by 5'RACE template switching with UMIs. TCRdb re-called the 5' RACE reads and shows each CDR3 protein once, DNA omitted. This sample lists about 150,000 distinct CDR3 sequences; its ten largest clones have roughly a third. The material sequenced was blood T cells: a sorted CD56 or NKG2C T cell subset, CD4+ or CD8+ T cells, or bulk PBMC T cells (not recorded which). V and J are TRBV27 and TRBJ2-7; the D gene TCRdb calls, TRBD1, cannot be checked with no DNA. The sequence was obtained from a woman in her forties or fifties in good health. This CDR3 is CASSFGRIYEQYF.